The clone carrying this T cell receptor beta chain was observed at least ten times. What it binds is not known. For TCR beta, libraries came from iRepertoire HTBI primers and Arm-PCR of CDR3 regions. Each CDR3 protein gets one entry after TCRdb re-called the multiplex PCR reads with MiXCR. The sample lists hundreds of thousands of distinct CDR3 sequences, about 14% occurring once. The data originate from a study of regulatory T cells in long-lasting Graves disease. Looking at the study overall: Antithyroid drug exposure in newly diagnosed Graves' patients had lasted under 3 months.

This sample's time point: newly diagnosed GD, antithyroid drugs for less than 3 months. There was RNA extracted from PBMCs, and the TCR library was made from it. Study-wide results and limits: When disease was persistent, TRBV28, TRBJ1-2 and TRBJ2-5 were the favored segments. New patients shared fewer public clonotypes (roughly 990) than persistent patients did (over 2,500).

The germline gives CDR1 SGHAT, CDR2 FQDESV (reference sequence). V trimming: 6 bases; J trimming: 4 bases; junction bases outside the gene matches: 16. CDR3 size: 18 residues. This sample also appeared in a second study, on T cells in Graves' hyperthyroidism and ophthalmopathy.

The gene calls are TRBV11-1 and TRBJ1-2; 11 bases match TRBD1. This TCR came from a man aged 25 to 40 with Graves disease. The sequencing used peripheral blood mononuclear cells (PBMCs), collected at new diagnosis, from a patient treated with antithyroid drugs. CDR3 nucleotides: TGTGCCAGCAGTCTGGGACGGACAGGGGGCGCCACGGGCTATGGCTACACCTTC. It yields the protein CASSLGRTGGATGYGYTF.